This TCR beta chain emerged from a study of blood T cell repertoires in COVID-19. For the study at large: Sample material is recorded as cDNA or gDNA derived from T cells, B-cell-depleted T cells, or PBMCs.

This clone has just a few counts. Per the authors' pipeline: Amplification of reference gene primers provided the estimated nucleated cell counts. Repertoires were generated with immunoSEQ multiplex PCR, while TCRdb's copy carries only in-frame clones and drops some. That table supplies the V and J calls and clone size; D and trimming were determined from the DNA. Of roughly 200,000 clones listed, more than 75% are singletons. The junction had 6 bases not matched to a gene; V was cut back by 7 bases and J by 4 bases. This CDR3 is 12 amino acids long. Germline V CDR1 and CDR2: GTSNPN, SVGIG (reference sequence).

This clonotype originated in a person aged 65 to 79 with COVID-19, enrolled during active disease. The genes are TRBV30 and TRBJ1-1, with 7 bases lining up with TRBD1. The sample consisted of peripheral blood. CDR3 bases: TGTGCCTTGGACAGGCCTGGCACTGAAGCTTTCTTT. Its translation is CALDRPGTEAFF.